The 27 T cell receptor beta chains below all came from one sample that was sequenced in a study of blood T cell repertoires in COVID-19. Repertoires were generated with immunoSEQ multiplex PCR, while TCRdb's copy carries only in-frame clones and drops some. In the table there are approximately 60,000 clones, around 77% of which are singletons. The sequenced sample consisted of peripheral blood. The receptors originated from a man aged 55 to 70 with acute or convalescent COVID-19.

The CDR3 is CASSSQGANNSPLHF. The CDR3 DNA reads as TGTGCCAGCAGCTCGCAGGGGGCAAACAATTCACCCCTCCACTTT. V gene TRBV7-8 combines with J gene TRBJ1-6; TRBD1 agrees at 8 bases. The CDR3 has 15 amino acids. Germline lookup yields CDR1 SGHVS and CDR2 FQNEAQ. V shed 4 bases, J shed 7 bases, and the junction held 6 bases outside the gene matches. Together with reference TRBV7-8 and TRBJ1-6, the CDR3 gives the full variable domain: GAGVSQSPRYKVAKRGQDVALRCDPISGHVSLFWYQQALGQGPEFLTYFQNEAQLDKSGLPSDRFFAERPEGSVSTLKIQRTQQEDSAVYLCASSSQGANNSPLHFGNGTRLTVT.

This chain connects TRBV2 to TRBJ1-1; 7 positions match TRBD1. V dropped 5 bases and J dropped 4; count of bases not matched to a gene: 4. Germline V gene data show CDR1 as SNHLY and CDR2 as FYNNEI. The CDR3 loop spans 13 amino acids. The CDR3 loop reads CASSPRDSTEAFF. The CDR3 DNA reads as TGTGCCAGCAGTCCCAGGGACAGCACTGAAGCTTTCTTT. Full variable domain (remainder filled in from reference TRBV2 and TRBJ1-1): EPEVTQTPSHQVTQMGQEVILRCVPISNHLYFYWYRQILGQKVEFLVSFYNNEISEKSEIFDDQFSVERPDGSNFTLKIRSTKLEDSAMYFCASSPRDSTEAFFGQGTRLTVV.

This chain links TRBV11-2 with TRBJ2-2; TRBD2 is a possible D gene (6 bases). CDR3 length: 13 residues. Trimming removed 3 bases at V and 7 bases at J, with 9 bases between. Germline values: CDR1 SGHAT, CDR2 FQNNGV. Written as DNA, the CDR3 is TGTGCCAGCAGCTTCCCGGGGGTCGGGGAGCTGTTTTTT. Amino acids: CASSFPGVGELFF.

The chain is built from TRBV27 and TRBJ1-5; D gene ambiguous. V lost 8 bases and J 5 bases, leaving 10 bases between the germline ends. The germline V gene encodes CDR1 MNHEY and CDR2 SMNVEV (reference sequence). This CDR3 region has 12 residues. In DNA, the CDR3 is TGTGCCAGCGGTGGCGGTTATCAGCCCCAGCATTTT. Residues: CASGGGYQPQHF.

The table lists this clone with a few counts. The J gene is TRBJ1-2, the V gene TRBV18; D is possibly TRBD1 (5 bases). Germline loops: CDR1 KGHSH, CDR2 LQKENI. The CDR3 consists of 14 residues. V was trimmed by 4 bases and J by 3 bases, leaving 12 bases between them. Written as DNA, the CDR3 is TGTGCCAGCTCACAGGGGCGTCGGGACTATGGCTACACCTTC. Its protein is CASSQGRRDYGYTF.

This rearrangement joins TRBV5-1 to TRBJ2-2; 9 nucleotides align to TRBD1. The CDR3 loop spans 14 amino acids. The germline V gene encodes CDR1 SGHRS and CDR2 YFSETQ. The V and J ends lost 3 bases and 5 bases, in that order; junction bases with no gene match: 2. The CDR3 loop reads CASSWGTGTGELFF. The DNA for the CDR3 is TGCGCCAGCAGCTGGGGGACAGGGACCGGGGAGCTGTTTTTT.

V is TRBV19 and J is TRBJ1-5; a weak D match, TRBD1 (5 bases). Looked up from germline, CDR1 is LNHDA and CDR2 is SQIVND (reference sequence). The CDR3 consists of 13 residues. Trimming took off 6 bases at V and 4 bases at J, with 10 bases between the two ends. Here the CDR3 reads CASSRQKNQPQHF. Written as DNA, the CDR3 is TGTGCCAGTAGCCGACAGAAAAATCAGCCCCAGCATTTT. Full variable domain (remainder filled in from reference TRBV19 and TRBJ1-5): DGGITQSPKYLFRKEGQNVTLSCEQNLNHDAMYWYRQDPGQGLRLIYYSQIVNDFQKGDIAEGYSVSREKKESFPLTVTSAQKNPTAFYLCASSRQKNQPQHFGDGTRLSIL.

This clone was seen once. The DNA of the CDR3 is TGTGCCAGCAGTGAACCTGGGGGCGGCGGAATAACCAAAAACATTCAGTACTTC. This encodes CASSEPGGGGITKNIQYF. The chain joins TRBV6-1 to TRBJ2-4; D might be TRBD1 (6 bases). CDR1 is MNHNS, CDR2 SASEGT, per germline. V was pared by 2 bases and J by 2 bases, with 19 bases between. This CDR3 spans 18 amino acids.

The genes are TRBV27 and TRBJ1-1, with a tentative D call TRBD1 (5 bases). Germline V gives CDR1 MNHEY, CDR2 SMNVEV (reference sequence). The CDR3 consists of 11 residues. Trimming pared 9 bases from V and 6 bases from J, leaving 11 bases between. DNA of the CDR3: TGTGCCAGTGAGACGGGGGCTGAAGCTTTCTTT. Residues: CASETGAEAFF.

CDR3 loop: CATRDRVGGYTF. The DNA for the CDR3 is TGTGCCACCCGAGACAGGGTCGGTGGCTACACCTTC. This chain connects TRBV28 to TRBJ1-2, with 7 bases lining up with TRBD1. The CDR3 totals 12 residues. Germline loops: CDR1 MDHEN, CDR2 SYDVKM. V lost 10 bases, J lost 7 bases, and 9 bases stayed unmatched.

This clone occurred a few times. The chain has TRBV5-1 and TRBJ1-3; TRBD1 is a possible D gene (5 bases). The germline V and J ends were trimmed by 5 bases and 2 bases, with 8 bases remaining between them. Per the germline V gene, CDR1 is SGHRS and CDR2 is YFSETQ. The CDR3 sequence is 13 residues long. The CDR3 nucleotides are TGCGCCAGCAGACCGGACACTGGAAACACCATATATTTT. Translation: CASRPDTGNTIYF. Looking up the rest from reference TRBV5-1 and TRBJ1-3 gives the full variable domain: KAGVTQTPRYLIKTRGQQVTLSCSPISGHRSVSWYQQTPGQGLQFLFEYFSETQRNKGNFPGRFSGRQFSNSRSEMNVSTLELGDSALYLCASRPDTGNTIYFGEGSWLTVV.

The J gene is TRBJ1-2, the V gene TRBV28, with TRBD1 as a possible D gene (6 bases). CDR1 is MDHEN, CDR2 SYDVKM, per germline. This CDR3 region has 13 residues. Trimming pared 2 bases from V and 2 bases from J, leaving 6 bases between. The CDR3: CASSLQGNYGYTF. CDR3 DNA sequence: TGTGCCAGCAGTTTACAGGGGAACTATGGCTACACCTTC.

The chain recombines TRBV13 with TRBJ2-7, with a tentative D call TRBD1 (6 bases). The CDR3 contains 14 residues. Germline V lookup: CDR1 PRHDT, CDR2 FYEKMQ (reference sequence). The ends were cut back, 4 bases at V and 7 bases at J, with 17 bases in the middle. The chain's CDR3 is CASSSNFPGEEQYF. Written as DNA, the CDR3 is TGTGCCAGCAGCTCGAACTTTCCAGGGGAAGAGCAGTACTTC.

The table lists this clone with a count of one. This chain links TRBV5-1 with TRBJ1-2, with 9 bases aligning to TRBD1. Germline V CDR1 and CDR2: SGHRS, YFSETQ. V was pared by 4 bases and J by 3 bases, with 4 bases of the junction left unmatched. The CDR3 covers 14 residues. The CDR3 protein is CASSIRTGDYGYTF. DNA of the CDR3: TGCGCCAGCAGCATAAGGACAGGGGACTATGGCTACACCTTC.

V gene TRBV19 combines with J gene TRBJ1-2; 7 bases line up with TRBD1. Germline loops: CDR1 LNHDA, CDR2 SQIVND (reference sequence). The CDR3 is 15 amino acids. Trimming removed 5 bases from V and 4 bases from J; junction bases left unmatched: 10. In DNA form, the CDR3 reads TGTGCCAGTAGTCTAACATCGGGACAGTCCTATGGCTACACCTTC. Translation: CASSLTSGQSYGYTF.

This sequence joins TRBV28 and TRBJ1-5; D is possibly TRBD1 (6 bases). V lost 7 bases and J lost 4, with 26 bases in between. The germline V gene has CDR1 MDHEN and CDR2 SYDVKM. The CDR3 extends over 18 amino acids. The CDR3 DNA sequence: TGTGCCAGCACCGAAGGGGGTATGCGTAAGTGGGGTAATCAGCCCCAGCATTTT. As protein: CASTEGGMRKWGNQPQHF.

V is TRBV12-5 and J is TRBJ1-1; TRBD1 matches 12 bases. Germline CDR1 LGHNT, CDR2 FRNRAP. The CDR3 contains 18 residues. Trimming cost V 0 bases and J 2 bases; bases outside gene matches: 7. This CDR3 reads CASGLVLGTGGRNTEAFF. The CDR3 coding sequence is TGTGCTAGTGGTTTGGTACTAGGGACAGGGGGCCGAAACACTGAAGCTTTCTTT.

The chain has TRBV6-5 and TRBJ1-5; the match to TRBD1 covers 8 bases. The V gene's germline CDR1 is MNHEY and CDR2 SVGAGI. V shed 6 bases, J shed 7 bases, and the junction held 8 bases outside the gene matches. The CDR3 contains 14 residues. CDR3 sequence reads: CASRWSTGGQPQHF. In DNA form, the CDR3 reads TGTGCCAGCAGGTGGTCTACAGGGGGGCAGCCCCAGCATTTT.

This chain connects TRBV7-2 to TRBJ2-2, with a possible D match to TRBD2 (6 bases). CDR1 is SGHTA and CDR2 is FQGNSA in the germline V gene. V lost 6 bases and J lost 3, with 17 bases in between. The CDR3 has 16 amino acids. This CDR3 is CASSLNSLAYTGELFF. In DNA, the CDR3 is TGTGCCAGCAGTCTAAACAGTCTAGCGTACACCGGGGAGCTGTTTTTT.

Only a few counts were recorded for this clone. This chain joins TRBV19 and TRBJ1-6; D is ambiguous. Germline assignment: CDR1 LNHDA and CDR2 SQIVND (reference sequence). The CDR3 length is 15 residues. The germline V and J ends were trimmed by 4 bases and 6 bases, with 13 bases remaining between them. CDR3 DNA: TGTGCCAGTAGTACGGGAAAGGGCCTTAATTCACCCCTCCACTTT. Its protein product is CASSTGKGLNSPLHF.

The CDR3 sequence: CASSQLPGQGANPNYEQYF. The CDR3 region has the DNA TGCGCCAGCAGCCAGCTGCCGGGACAGGGGGCGAACCCAAACTACGAGCAGTACTTC. V is TRBV4-1 and J is TRBJ2-7; 12 bases align to TRBD1. The CDR3 spans 19 residues. CDR1 and CDR2 (germline): MGHRA, YSYEKL. V lost 3 bases, J lost 3 bases, and 15 bases stayed unmatched.

The rearrangement uses TRBV6-5 and TRBJ1-2, with 8 bases that match TRBD1. V was pared by 6 bases and J by 4 bases, with 4 bases of the junction left unmatched. This CDR3 is built from 13 residues. Germline V gene data show CDR1 as MNHEY and CDR2 as SVGAGI. CDR3: CASSDRGGYGYTF. The DNA of the CDR3 is TGTGCCAGCAGCGACAGGGGAGGCTATGGCTACACCTTC.

This clone has a single count. This chain links TRBV7-2 with TRBJ1-2; D is undetermined. CDR1 and CDR2 from the germline V gene are SGHTA and FQGNSA. This CDR3 has 12 amino acids. With 4 bases removed from V and 4 bases from J, the gap between germline ends came to 7 bases. CDR3 region: CASSSYSYGYTF. The CDR3 region has the DNA TGTGCCAGCAGCTCGTACAGCTATGGCTACACCTTC. Looking up the rest from reference TRBV7-2 and TRBJ1-2 gives the full variable domain: GAGVSQSPSNKVTEKGKDVELRCDPISGHTALYWYRQSLGQGLEFLIYFQGNSAPDKSGLPSDRFSAERTGGSVSTLTIQRTQQEDSAVYLCASSSYSYGYTFGSGTRLTVV.

V gene TRBV21-1 combines with J gene TRBJ2-7; TRBD1, the table's D call, was not compared with the DNA. TRBV21-1 constitutes a pseudogene. The CDR3 contains 18 residues. For the CDR3, the DNA is TGTGCCAGCAGCCTAGGGCGAGGGGACAGGGGTCCCACCTACGAGCAGTACTTC. It specifies CASSLGRGDRGPTYEQYF.

The sample holds one count of this clone. V is TRBV30 and J is TRBJ2-7; no reliable D call. Per the germline V gene, CDR1 is GTSNPN and CDR2 is SVGIG (reference sequence). V lost 4 bases and J 0 bases, leaving 7 bases between the germline ends. The CDR3 is 12 amino acids. The CDR3 is CAWMTPSYEQYF. In nucleotides, the CDR3 is TGTGCCTGGATGACACCCTCCTACGAGCAGTACTTC. Together with reference TRBV30 and TRBJ2-7, the CDR3 gives the full variable domain: SQTIHQWPATLVQPVGSPLSLECTVEGTSNPNLYWYRQAAGRGLQLLFYSVGIGQISSEVPQNLSASRPQDRQFILSSKKLLLSDSGFYLCAWMTPSYEQYFGPGTRLTVT.

The chain recombines TRBV7-9 with TRBJ1-2; possible D gene TRBD1, 5 bases. Germline V gives CDR1 SEHNR, CDR2 FQNEAQ (reference sequence). The CDR3 is 15 amino acids. V gave up 4 bases and J gave up 1 base, with 13 bases separating them. CDR3 loop: CASSSVSGINYGYTF. CDR3 DNA sequence: TGTGCCAGCAGCTCCGTCTCAGGGATTAACTATGGCTACACCTTC.

V gene TRBV29-1 combines with J gene TRBJ1-4; tentatively, D is TRBD1 (5 bases). The V gene's germline CDR1 is SQVTM and CDR2 ANQGSEA. Trimming took off 7 bases at V and 4 bases at J, with 13 bases between the two ends. The CDR3 has 13 residues. The CDR3 DNA reads TGCAGCGCTCAGACAGACCTTAATGAAAAACTGTTTTTT. Its translation: CSAQTDLNEKLFF.